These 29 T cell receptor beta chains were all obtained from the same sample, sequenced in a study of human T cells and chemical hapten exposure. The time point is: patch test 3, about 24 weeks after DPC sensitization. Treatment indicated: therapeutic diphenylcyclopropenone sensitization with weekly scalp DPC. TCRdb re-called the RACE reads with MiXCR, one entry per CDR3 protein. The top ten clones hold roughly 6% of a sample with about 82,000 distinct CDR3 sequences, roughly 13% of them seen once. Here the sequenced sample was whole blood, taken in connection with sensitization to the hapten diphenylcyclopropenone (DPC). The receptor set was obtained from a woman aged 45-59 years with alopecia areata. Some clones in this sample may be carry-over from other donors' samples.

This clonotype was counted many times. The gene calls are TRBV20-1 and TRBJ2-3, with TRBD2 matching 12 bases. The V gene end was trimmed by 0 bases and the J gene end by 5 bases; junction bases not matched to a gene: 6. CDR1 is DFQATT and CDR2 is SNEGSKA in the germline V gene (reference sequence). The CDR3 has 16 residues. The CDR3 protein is CSARDASGRALDTQYF. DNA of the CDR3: TGCAGTGCTAGAGATGCTAGCGGGAGGGCATTAGATACGCAGTATTTT.

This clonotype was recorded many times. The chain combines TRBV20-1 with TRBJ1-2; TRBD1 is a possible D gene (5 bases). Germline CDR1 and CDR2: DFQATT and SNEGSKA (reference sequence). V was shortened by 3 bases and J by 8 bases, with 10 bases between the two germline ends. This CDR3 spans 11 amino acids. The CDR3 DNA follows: TGCAGTGCTAGGTCGGGGGAAGGCTACACCTTC. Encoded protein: CSARSGEGYTF.

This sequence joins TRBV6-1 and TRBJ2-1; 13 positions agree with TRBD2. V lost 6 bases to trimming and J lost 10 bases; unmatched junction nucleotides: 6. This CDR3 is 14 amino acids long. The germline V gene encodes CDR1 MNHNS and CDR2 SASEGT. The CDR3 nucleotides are TGTGCCAGCAGACTAGCGGGAGGGCCGGGGGAGCAGTTCTTC. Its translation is CASRLAGGPGEQFF.

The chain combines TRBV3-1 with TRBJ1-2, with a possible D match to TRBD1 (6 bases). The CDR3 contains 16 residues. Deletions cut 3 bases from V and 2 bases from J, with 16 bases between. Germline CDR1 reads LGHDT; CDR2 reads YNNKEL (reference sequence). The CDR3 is CASSQSSRGSNYGYTF. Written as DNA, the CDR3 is TGTGCCAGCAGCCAGTCCTCCAGGGGTTCGAACTATGGCTACACCTTC.

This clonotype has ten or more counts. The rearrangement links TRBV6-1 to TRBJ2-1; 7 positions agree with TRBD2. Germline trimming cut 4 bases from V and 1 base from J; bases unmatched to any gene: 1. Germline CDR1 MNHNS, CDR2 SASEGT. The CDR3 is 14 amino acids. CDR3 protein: CASSGEGSYNEQFF. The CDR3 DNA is TGTGCCAGCAGTGGGGAGGGGTCCTACAATGAGCAGTTCTTC.

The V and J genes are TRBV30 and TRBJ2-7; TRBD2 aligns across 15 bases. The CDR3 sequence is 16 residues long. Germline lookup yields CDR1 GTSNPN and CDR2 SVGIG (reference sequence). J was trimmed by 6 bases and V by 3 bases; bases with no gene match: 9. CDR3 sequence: CAWSRGLAGGQAEQYF. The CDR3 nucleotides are TGTGCCTGGAGCCGAGGACTAGCGGGAGGGCAGGCCGAGCAGTACTTC.

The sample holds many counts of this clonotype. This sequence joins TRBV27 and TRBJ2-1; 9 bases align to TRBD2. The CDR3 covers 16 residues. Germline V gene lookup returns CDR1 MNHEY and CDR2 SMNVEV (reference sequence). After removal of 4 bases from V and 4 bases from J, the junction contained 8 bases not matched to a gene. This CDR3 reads CASSSRLAALYNEQFF. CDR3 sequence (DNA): TGTGCCAGCAGTTCCAGACTAGCGGCCCTTTACAATGAGCAGTTCTTC.

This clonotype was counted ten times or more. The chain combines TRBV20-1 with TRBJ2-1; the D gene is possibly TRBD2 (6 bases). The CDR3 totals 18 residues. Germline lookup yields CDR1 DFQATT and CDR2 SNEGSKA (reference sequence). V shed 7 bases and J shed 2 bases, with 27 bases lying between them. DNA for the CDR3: TGCAGTGTCGTAGACCACCCACTAGCTTCTTTTCCCTACAATGAGCAGTTCTTC. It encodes CSVVDHPLASFPYNEQFF.

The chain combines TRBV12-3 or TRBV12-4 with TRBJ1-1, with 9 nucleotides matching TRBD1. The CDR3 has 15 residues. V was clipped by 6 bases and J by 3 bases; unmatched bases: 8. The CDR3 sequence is CASRARTGEYTEAFF. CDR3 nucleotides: TGTGCCAGCAGGGCCCGGACAGGGGAGTACACTGAAGCTTTCTTT.

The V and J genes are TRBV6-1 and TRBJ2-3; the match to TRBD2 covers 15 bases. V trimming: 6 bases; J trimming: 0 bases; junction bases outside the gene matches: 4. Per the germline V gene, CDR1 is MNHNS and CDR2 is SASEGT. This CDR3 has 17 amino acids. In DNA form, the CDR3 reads TGTGCCAGCAGCGGACTAGCGGGAGGGTCTAGCACAGATACGCAGTATTTT. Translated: CASSGLAGGSSTDTQYF.

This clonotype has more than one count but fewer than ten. CDR3 DNA: TGTGCCAGCAGCGTAGAATTAGCGGGAGCTACGCAGTATTTT. Its translation is CASSVELAGATQYF. The chain uses TRBV9 and TRBJ2-3; TRBD2 agrees at 9 bases. CDR1 is SGDLS and CDR2 is YYNGEE in the germline V gene. The CDR3 extends over 14 amino acids. With V trimmed by 0 bases and J by 8 bases, 4 bases remained unmatched.

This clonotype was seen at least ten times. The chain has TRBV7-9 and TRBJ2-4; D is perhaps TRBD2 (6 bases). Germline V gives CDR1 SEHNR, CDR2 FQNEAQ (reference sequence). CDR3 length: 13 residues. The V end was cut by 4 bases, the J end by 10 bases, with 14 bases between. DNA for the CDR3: TGTGCCAGCAGCTCAACGACTAGTGGGATTCAGTACTTC. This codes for CASSSTTSGIQYF.

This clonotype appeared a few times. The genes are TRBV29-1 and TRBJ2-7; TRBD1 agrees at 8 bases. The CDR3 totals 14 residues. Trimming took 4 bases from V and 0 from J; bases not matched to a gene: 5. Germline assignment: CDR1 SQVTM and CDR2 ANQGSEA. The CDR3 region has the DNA TGCAGCGTTGCACTGGGACAGGCCTCCTACGAGCAGTACTTC. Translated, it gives CSVALGQASYEQYF.

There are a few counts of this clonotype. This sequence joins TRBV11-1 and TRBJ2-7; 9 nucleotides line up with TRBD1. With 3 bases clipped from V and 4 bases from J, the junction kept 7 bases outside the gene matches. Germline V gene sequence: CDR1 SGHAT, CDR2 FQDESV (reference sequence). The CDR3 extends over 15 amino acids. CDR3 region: CASSFPTGGLYEQYF. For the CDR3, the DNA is TGTGCCAGCAGCTTCCCGACAGGGGGATTGTACGAGCAGTACTTC.

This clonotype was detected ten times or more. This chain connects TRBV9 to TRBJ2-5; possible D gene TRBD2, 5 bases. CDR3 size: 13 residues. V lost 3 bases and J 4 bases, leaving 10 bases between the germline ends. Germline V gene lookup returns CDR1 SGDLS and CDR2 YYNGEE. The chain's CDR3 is CASSAGTSETQYF. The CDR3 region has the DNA TGTGCCAGCAGCGCGGGAACCTCAGAGACCCAGTACTTC.

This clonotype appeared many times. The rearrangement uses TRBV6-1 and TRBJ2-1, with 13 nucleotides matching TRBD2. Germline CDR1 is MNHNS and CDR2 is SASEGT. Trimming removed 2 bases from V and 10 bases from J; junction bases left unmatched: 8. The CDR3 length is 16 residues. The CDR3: CASSESPGLAGPEQFF. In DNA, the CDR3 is TGTGCCAGCAGTGAATCACCGGGACTAGCGGGACCCGAGCAGTTCTTC.

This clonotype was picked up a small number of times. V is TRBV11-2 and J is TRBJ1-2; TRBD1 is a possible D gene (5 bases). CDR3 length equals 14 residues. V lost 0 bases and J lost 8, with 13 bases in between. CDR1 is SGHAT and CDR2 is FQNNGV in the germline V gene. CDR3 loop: CASSLDLRTRGYTF. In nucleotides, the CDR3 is TGTGCCAGCAGCTTAGATCTGAGGACACGGGGCTACACCTTC. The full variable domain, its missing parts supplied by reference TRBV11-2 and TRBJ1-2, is EAGVAQSPRYKIIEKRQSVAFWCNPISGHATLYWYQQILGQGPKLLIQFQNNGVVDDSQLPKDRFSAERLKGVDSTLKIQPAKLEDSAVYLCASSLDLRTRGYTFGSGTRLTVV.

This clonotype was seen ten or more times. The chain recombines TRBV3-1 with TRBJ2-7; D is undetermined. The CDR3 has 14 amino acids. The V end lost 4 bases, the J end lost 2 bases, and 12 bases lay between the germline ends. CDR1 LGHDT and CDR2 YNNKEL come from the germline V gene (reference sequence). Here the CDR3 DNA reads TGTGCCAGCAGCCCGCAGACTGTGCCCTACGAGCAGTACTTC. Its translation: CASSPQTVPYEQYF.

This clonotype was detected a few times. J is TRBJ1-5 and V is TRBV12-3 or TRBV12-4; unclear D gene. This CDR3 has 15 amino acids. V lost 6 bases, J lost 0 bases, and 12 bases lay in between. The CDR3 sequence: CASSSSSSSNQPQHF. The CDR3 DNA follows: TGTGCCAGCAGCTCCTCCAGTTCTAGCAATCAGCCCCAGCATTTT.

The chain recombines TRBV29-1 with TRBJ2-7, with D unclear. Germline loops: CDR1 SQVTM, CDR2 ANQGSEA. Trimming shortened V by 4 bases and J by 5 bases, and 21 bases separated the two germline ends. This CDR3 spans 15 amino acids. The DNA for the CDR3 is TGCAGCGTTGGATCTTGGGCAGGTAATTTCCACGAGCAGTACTTC. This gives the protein CSVGSWAGNFHEQYF.

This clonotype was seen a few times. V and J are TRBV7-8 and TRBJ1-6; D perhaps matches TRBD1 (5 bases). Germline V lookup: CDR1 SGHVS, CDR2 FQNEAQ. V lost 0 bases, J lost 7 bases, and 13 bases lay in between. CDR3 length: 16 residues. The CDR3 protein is CASSLASAGNNSPLHF. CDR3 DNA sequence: TGTGCCAGCAGCTTAGCGTCGGCAGGGAACAATTCACCCCTCCACTTT.

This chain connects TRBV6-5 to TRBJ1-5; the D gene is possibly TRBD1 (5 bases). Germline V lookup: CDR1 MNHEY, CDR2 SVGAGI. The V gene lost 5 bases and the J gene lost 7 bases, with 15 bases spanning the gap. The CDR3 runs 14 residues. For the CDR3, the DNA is TGTGCCAGCAGTCGGAGCAGGGAGAAACAGCCCCAGCATTTT. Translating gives CASSRSREKQPQHF.

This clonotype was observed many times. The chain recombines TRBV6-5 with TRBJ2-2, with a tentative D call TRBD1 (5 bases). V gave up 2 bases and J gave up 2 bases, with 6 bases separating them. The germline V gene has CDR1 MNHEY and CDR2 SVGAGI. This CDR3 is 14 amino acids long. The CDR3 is CASSYDSNTGELFF. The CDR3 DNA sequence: TGTGCCAGCAGTTACGACAGTAACACCGGGGAGCTGTTTTTT.

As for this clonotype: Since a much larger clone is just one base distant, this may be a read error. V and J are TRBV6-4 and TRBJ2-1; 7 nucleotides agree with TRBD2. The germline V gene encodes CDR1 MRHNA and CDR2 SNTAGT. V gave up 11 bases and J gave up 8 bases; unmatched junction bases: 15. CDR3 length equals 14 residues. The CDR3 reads CAGATSDKRDEQFF. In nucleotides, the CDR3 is TGTGCCGGTGCTACTAGCGACAAAAGGGATGAGCAGTTCTTC.

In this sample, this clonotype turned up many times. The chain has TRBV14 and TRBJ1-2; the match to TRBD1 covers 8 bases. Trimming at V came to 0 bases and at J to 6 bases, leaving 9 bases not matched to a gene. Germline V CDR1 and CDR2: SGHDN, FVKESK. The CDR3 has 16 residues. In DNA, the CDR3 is TGTGCCAGCAGCCAAGACTTGGTCGGGACAGGAAATGGCTACACCTTC. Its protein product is CASSQDLVGTGNGYTF.

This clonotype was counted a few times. The CDR3 DNA follows: TGTGCCAGCAGTTTTAATAGAGCGGGAGGACGCGGAAATGAGCAGTTCTTC. The encoded protein is CASSFNRAGGRGNEQFF. The chain is built from TRBV12-3 or TRBV12-4 and TRBJ2-1, with 9 bases fitting TRBD2. The CDR3 loop spans 17 amino acids. V lost 3 bases and J lost 7; bases outside the gene matches: 13.

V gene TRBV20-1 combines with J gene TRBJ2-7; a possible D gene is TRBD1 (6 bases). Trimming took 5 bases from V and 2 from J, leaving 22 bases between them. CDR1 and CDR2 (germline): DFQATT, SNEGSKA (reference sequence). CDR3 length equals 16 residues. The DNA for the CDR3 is TGCAGTGCTCCCAGGGCAGGGACAAGGTTTACCTACGAGCAGTACTTC. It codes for CSAPRAGTRFTYEQYF.

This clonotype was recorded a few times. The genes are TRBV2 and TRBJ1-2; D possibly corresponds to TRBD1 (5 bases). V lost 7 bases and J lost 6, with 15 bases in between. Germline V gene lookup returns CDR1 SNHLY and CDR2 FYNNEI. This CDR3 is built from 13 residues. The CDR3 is CASTMGPRDGYTF. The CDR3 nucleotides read TGTGCCAGCACCATGGGACCGCGGGATGGCTACACCTTC.

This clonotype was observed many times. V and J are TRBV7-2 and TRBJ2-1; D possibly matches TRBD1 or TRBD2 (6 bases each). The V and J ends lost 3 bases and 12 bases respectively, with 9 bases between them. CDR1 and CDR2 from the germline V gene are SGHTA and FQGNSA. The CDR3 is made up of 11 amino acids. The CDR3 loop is CASSFRGAQFF. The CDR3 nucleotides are TGTGCCAGCAGCTTTAGGGGGGCGCAGTTCTTC.